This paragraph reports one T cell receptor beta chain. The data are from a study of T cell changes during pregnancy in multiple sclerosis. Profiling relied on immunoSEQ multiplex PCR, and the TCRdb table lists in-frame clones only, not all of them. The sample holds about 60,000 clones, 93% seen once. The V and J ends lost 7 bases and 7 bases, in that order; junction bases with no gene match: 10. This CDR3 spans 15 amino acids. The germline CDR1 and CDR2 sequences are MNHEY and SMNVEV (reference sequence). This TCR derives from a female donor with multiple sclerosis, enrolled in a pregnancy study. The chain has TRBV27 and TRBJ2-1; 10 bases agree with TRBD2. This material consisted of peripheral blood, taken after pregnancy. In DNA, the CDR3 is TGTGCCAGCACCACCCTAGCGGGAGTGTCGAATGAGCAGTTCTTC. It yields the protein CASTTLAGVSNEQFF.